Judged by abundance, the clone carrying this TCR beta chain is medium-sized. The antigen remains unidentified. This sample was taken from a study of spatial heterogeneity in lung cancer. Germline V gene lookup returns CDR1 LGHDT and CDR2 YNNKEL (reference sequence). With 2 bases removed from V and 7 bases from J, the gap between germline ends came to 21 bases. This CDR3 has 16 amino acids. Time point here: sample taken at primary tumor resection. Whole RNA, which was extracted from tumor, nontumor lung tissue or frozen PBMC, was sequenced without any cell sorting. Study-level points and caveats: In tumors, expanded intratumoral alpha and beta TCR counts tracked mutation counts.

TCRdb itself ran the 5' RACE reads through MiXCR, one entry per CDR3 protein. The sample lists 20,000 to 25,000 distinct CDR3 sequences; under 6.5% were seen once. This clonotype was obtained from a male donor with early-stage non-small cell lung cancer. The chain joins TRBV3-1 to TRBJ2-7; no clear D. Here the sequenced sample was lung tumor tissue, taken at surgery. Here the CDR3 DNA reads TGTGCCAGCAGCCAATACCCGGAGAGTTCTGGATTTGAGCAGTACTTC. This translates into CASSQYPESSGFEQYF.